Listed here is a single T cell receptor (beta chain). This sample is part of a study of blood T cell repertoires in COVID-19. The wider study: Acute and convalescent COVID-19 specimens originated in the United States, Italy and Spain. PBMCs, B-cell-depleted T cells, or T cells provided the cDNA or gDNA that made up the material.

The germline V gene has CDR1 SGHVS and CDR2 FQNEAQ. Deletions cut 1 base from V and 4 bases from J, with 11 bases between. CDR3 length: 16 amino acids. As handled by the study authors: Reference gene primer amplification yielded estimated nucleated cell counts. Sequencing was performed with immunoSEQ multiplex PCR; in TCRdb, only in-frame clones are kept and a portion is missing. The V and J calls and clone size are taken from that table; D and trimming were inferred from the DNA. The sample yields roughly 86,000 clones, around 86% seen once. What was sequenced was peripheral blood. The source is a man aged 35 to 55 with acute or convalescent COVID-19. The rearrangement joins TRBV7-8 to TRBJ2-6, with no clear D. The CDR3 is CASSLGSGRGANVLTF. The CDR3 DNA sequence: TGTGCCAGCAGCTTAGGGTCGGGTAGAGGGGCCAACGTCCTGACTTTC.